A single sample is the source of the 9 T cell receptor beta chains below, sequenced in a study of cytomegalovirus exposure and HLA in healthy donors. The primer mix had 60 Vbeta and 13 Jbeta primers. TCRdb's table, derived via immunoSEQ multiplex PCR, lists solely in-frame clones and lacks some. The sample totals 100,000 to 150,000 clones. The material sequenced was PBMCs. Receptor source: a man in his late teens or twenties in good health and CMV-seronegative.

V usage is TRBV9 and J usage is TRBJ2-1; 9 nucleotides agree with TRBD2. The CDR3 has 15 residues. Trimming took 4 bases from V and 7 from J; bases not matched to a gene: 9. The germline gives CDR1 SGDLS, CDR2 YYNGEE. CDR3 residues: CASSPRSGGINEQFF. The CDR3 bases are TGTGCCAGCAGCCCAAGGAGCGGGGGGATAAATGAGCAGTTCTTC.

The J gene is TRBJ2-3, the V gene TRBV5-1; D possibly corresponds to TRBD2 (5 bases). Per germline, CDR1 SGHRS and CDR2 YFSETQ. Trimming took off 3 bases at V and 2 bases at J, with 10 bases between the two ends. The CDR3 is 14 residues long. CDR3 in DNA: TGCGCCAGCAGCTCCGGGATTGTCACAGATACGCAGTATTTT. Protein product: CASSSGIVTDTQYF. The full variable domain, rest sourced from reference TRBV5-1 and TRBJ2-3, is KAGVTQTPRYLIKTRGQQVTLSCSPISGHRSVSWYQQTPGQGLQFLFEYFSETQRNKGNFPGRFSGRQFSNSRSEMNVSTLELGDSALYLCASSSGIVTDTQYFGPGTRLTVL.

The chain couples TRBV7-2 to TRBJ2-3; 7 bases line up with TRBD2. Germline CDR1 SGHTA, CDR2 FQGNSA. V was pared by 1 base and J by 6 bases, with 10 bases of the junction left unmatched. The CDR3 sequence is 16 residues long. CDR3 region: CASSLVIRTSTDTQYF. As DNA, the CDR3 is TGTGCCAGCAGCTTAGTAATCAGGACTAGTACCGATACGCAGTATTTT.

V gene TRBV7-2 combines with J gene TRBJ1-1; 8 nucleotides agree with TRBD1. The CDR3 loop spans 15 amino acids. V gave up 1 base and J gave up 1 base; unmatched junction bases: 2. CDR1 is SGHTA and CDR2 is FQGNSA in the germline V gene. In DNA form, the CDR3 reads TGTGCCAGCAGCTTAGGGACAGGGTGGAACACTGAAGCTTTCTTT. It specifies CASSLGTGWNTEAFF.

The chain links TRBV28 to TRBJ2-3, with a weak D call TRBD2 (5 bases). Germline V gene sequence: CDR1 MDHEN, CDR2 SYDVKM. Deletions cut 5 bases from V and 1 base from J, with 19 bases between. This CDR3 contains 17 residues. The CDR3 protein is CASSPLAIRTRTDTQYF. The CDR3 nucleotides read TGTGCCAGCAGTCCTTTAGCGATCCGAACCCGCACAGATACGCAGTATTTT.

Written as DNA, the CDR3 is TGCGCCAGCAGCCAAGATAGTCCAGGTCCCTACGAGCAGTACTTC. It codes for CASSQDSPGPYEQYF. The V call is TRBV4-3, the J call TRBJ2-7; no clear D gene. The germline V gene encodes CDR1 LGHNA and CDR2 YSLEER. The V gene lost 0 bases and the J gene lost 2 bases, with 11 bases spanning the gap. This CDR3 has 15 amino acids.

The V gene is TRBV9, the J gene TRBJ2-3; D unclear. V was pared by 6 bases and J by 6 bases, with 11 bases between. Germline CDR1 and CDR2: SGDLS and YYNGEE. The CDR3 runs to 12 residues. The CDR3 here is CASNRYADTQYF. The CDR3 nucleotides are TGTGCCAGCAATCGGTACGCGGATACGCAGTATTTT.

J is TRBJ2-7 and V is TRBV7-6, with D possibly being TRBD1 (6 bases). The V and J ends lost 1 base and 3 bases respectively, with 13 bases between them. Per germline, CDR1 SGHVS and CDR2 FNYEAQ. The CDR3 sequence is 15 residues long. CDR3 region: CASSLGSGQLYEQYF. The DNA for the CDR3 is TGTGCCAGCAGCTTAGGGTCGGGACAACTCTACGAGCAGTACTTC.

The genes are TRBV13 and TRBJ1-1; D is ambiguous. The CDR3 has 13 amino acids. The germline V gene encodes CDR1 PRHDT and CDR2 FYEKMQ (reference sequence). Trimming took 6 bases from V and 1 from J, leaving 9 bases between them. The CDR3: CASSLRGNTEAFF. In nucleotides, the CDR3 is TGTGCCAGCAGTCTAAGAGGGAACACTGAAGCTTTCTTT.